This T cell receptor (gamma chain) was sequenced in a study of Vδ1+ human thymocytes. Study-level findings and limits: Thymic TRG and TRD repertoires appeared highly polyclonal. Bulk data may be misread because of unexpected Vdelta2 sequences.

RNA was extracted from the cells and then reverse transcribed. The CDR3 regions were amplified by multiplex PCR from V-gene primers to a constant-region primer. TCRdb called clones from the multiplex PCR reads again using CATT. The data show 20,000 to 25,000 gamma-chain clones, about an eighth seen once. V lost 0 bases and J lost 5; bases outside the gene matches: 6. The CDR3 has 15 amino acids. Germline V gives CDR1 VTNTFY, CDR2 YDVSTARD (reference sequence). A note on this clone: Its cognate antigen is unknown.

The sorted cells were CD3+ Vdelta1+ Vdelta2- thymocytes from alphabeta-depleted thymus. The specimen was Vdelta1+ gamma-delta thymocytes from the thymus. Described subset: FACS-sorted CD3+ TCRalphabeta- TCRVdelta1+ TCRVdelta2- thymocytes. This receptor was obtained from a child younger than two who had congenital heart surgery. The rearrangement joins TRGV3 to TRGJP1. The CDR3 DNA sequence: TGTGCCACCTGGGACAGGCCGAGAACTGGTTGGTTCAAGATATTT. Translation: CATWDRPRTGWFKIF.